The clone carrying this T cell receptor (beta chain) was detected only a few times. Antigen: not known. The CDR3 totals 13 residues. The V end was cut by 2 bases, the J end by 9 bases, with 11 bases between. The germline CDR1 and CDR2 sequences are MGHRA and YSYEKL. One entry per CDR3 protein results from TCRdb running MiXCR on the 5' RACE reads. The sample holds 560,000 or so distinct CDR3 sequences; roughly 17% are singletons and the top ten take around 8.1%. This record comes from a study of T-cell memory formation after mild COVID-19. Study summary: Clusters of TCRs were largely donor specific. Overall study findings and caveats: Some SARS-CoV-2-responding clones were already detected in memory before infection. Mainly in CM and EM were contracting CD4+ clones; CD8+ were in EMRA. Later expanders leaned CD4+, whereas day 15 to 85 contracting clones were balanced CD4/CD8.

The receptor was derived from an adult woman who had mild COVID-19 (a few samples of this study predate the infection). Cell type and time point are not known. V usage is TRBV4-1 and J usage is TRBJ2-1; tentative D call: TRBD2 (6 bases). Sequencing input: PBMCs or a T cell subset sorted from them (not recorded which). The CDR3 spells CASSQKEEGEQFF. DNA of the CDR3: TGCGCCAGCAGCCAAAAGGAGGAGGGTGAGCAGTTCTTC.